These 27 T cell receptor beta chains were all obtained from the same sample, sequenced in a study of cytomegalovirus exposure and HLA in healthy donors. In the PCR, 60 Vbeta and 13 Jbeta primers were used. Some clones are missing from TCRdb's copy, which holds only in-frame ones; the method was immunoSEQ multiplex PCR. This table has under 200,000 clones, 60% to 85% appearing once. The specimen sequenced was PBMCs. These TCRs come from a woman between 50 and 59 years old in good health and CMV-seropositive.

This clone turned up a few times. The CDR3 sequence is CASNKGLAGTGELFF. The CDR3 coding sequence is TGTGCCAGCAACAAGGGGCTAGCGGGGACCGGGGAGCTGTTTTTT. V and J are TRBV6-1 and TRBJ2-2; 9 bases match TRBD2. V lost 7 bases to trimming and J lost 5 bases; unmatched junction nucleotides: 8. Germline values: CDR1 MNHNS, CDR2 SASEGT. The CDR3 totals 15 residues.

The chain has TRBV7-2 and TRBJ2-7; TRBD2 aligns across 10 bases. Germline assignment: CDR1 SGHTA and CDR2 FQGNSA. V was pared by 0 bases and J by 2 bases, with 10 bases of the junction left unmatched. This CDR3 is built from 18 residues. The CDR3 DNA reads as TGTGCCAGCAGCTTAGCGGTCATAGCGGGAGGTCTCCCCTACGAGCAGTACTTC. Protein product: CASSLAVIAGGLPYEQYF.

V and J are TRBV5-4 and TRBJ2-1, with D tentatively TRBD1 (7 bases). Trimming cost V 7 bases and J 0 bases, with 20 bases left between them. CDR3 length: 17 amino acids. Germline V lookup: CDR1 SGHNT, CDR2 YYREEE (reference sequence). The CDR3 here is CASAEGAGLSSYNEQFF. The DNA of the CDR3 is TGTGCCAGCGCCGAGGGGGCGGGGCTGAGCTCCTACAATGAGCAGTTCTTC.

J is TRBJ1-6 and V is TRBV4-1; no firm D call. This CDR3 is 16 amino acids long. From germline, CDR1 is MGHRA and CDR2 YSYEKL. V was trimmed by 0 bases and J by 6 bases, leaving 12 bases between them. For the CDR3, the DNA is TGCGCCAGCAGCCAAGAAGTCGGGGTCTCTAATTCACCCCTCCACTTT. Protein sequence: CASSQEVGVSNSPLHF.

This chain connects TRBV30 to TRBJ1-1; D is ambiguous. Germline-derived CDR1 and CDR2 are GTSNPN and SVGIG (reference sequence). V shed 0 bases and J shed 1 base, with 6 bases lying between them. CDR3 length: 13 amino acids. CDR3 in DNA: TGTGCCTGGAGTGTGAACAGGAACACTGAAGCTTTCTTT. Its protein product is CAWSVNRNTEAFF.

For this clone: The junction shows a germline mismatch at one end, possibly a read error. The CDR3 loop reads CASSFSRVEGFF. The DNA of the CDR3 is TGTGCCAGCAGTTTTAGCAGGGTTGAAGGTTTCTTT. This sequence joins TRBV28 and TRBJ1-1; D possibly corresponds to TRBD1 (5 bases). The CDR3 is 12 amino acids. Germline V CDR1 and CDR2: MDHEN, SYDVKM.

This clone has only one observation. V gene TRBV7-2 combines with J gene TRBJ2-2, with 10 bases that match TRBD2. The J segment lost 4 bases and the V segment lost 5 bases, leaving 4 bases of the junction unmatched. The CDR3 runs 15 residues. Germline-derived CDR1 and CDR2 are SGHTA and FQGNSA. In DNA, the CDR3 is TGTGCCAGCAGCCTTACTAGCGGGATCACCGGGGAGCTGTTTTTT. Amino acid sequence: CASSLTSGITGELFF.

This clone was recorded only once. The J gene is TRBJ2-3, the V gene TRBV9, with 8 positions matching TRBD1. The CDR3 is 15 amino acids. J gave up 3 bases and V 0 bases, and 3 bases lay outside the gene matches. Germline CDR1 reads SGDLS; CDR2 reads YYNGEE. CDR3 sequence (DNA): TGTGCCAGCAGCGTAGGACAGGGGACGACAGATACGCAGTATTTT. It is translated as CASSVGQGTTDTQYF.

The chain carries TRBV18 and TRBJ2-7; TRBD1 matches at 9 bases. J gave up 5 bases and V 7 bases, and 6 bases lay outside the gene matches. The CDR3 is made up of 13 amino acids. Germline lookup yields CDR1 KGHSH and CDR2 LQKENI. The DNA of the CDR3 is TGTGCCAGCTTGCCGGGACAGGGAGACGAGCAGTACTTC. Translated: CASLPGQGDEQYF. Full variable domain (outside the CDR3, taken from reference TRBV18 and TRBJ2-7): NAGVMQNPRHLVRRRGQEARLRCSPMKGHSHVYWYRQLPEEGLKFMVYLQKENIIDESGMPKERFSAEFPKEGPSILRIQQVVRGDSAAYFCASLPGQGDEQYFGPGTRLTVT.

V is TRBV9 and J is TRBJ2-6; no reliable D call. This CDR3 is 17 amino acids long. Germline CDR1 reads SGDLS; CDR2 reads YYNGEE. Trimming stripped 0 bases from V and 4 bases from J, with 14 bases between. CDR3 region: CASSVDPGSSGANVLTF. The CDR3 nucleotides read TGTGCCAGCAGCGTAGACCCAGGTTCGTCAGGGGCCAACGTCCTGACTTTC.

CDR3 bases: TGTGCCAGCAGGGAGAGCGGGGACGCTGAAAAACTGTTTTTT. Protein: CASRESGDAEKLFF. The genes are TRBV6-5 and TRBJ1-4, with D possibly being TRBD1 (5 bases). Germline CDR1 MNHEY, CDR2 SVGAGI. The ends were cut back, 6 bases at V and 7 bases at J, with 15 bases in the middle. This CDR3 spans 14 amino acids.

V is TRBV30 and J is TRBJ2-1; TRBD1 agrees at 9 bases. CDR1 and CDR2 (germline): GTSNPN, SVGIG (reference sequence). This CDR3 has 15 amino acids. The V segment lost 2 bases and the J segment 5 bases; nucleotides outside the gene matches: 7. CDR3 amino acids: CAWSRGGQGNNEQFF. CDR3 coding DNA: TGTGCCTGGAGTAGGGGGGGACAGGGAAACAATGAGCAGTTCTTC. The variable domain in full, with the rest retrieved from reference TRBV30 and TRBJ2-1, is SQTIHQWPATLVQPVGSPLSLECTVEGTSNPNLYWYRQAAGRGLQLLFYSVGIGQISSEVPQNLSASRPQDRQFILSSKKLLLSDSGFYLCAWSRGGQGNNEQFFGPGTRLTVL.

In regard to this clone: One junction end disagrees with the germline gene, perhaps due to a read error. The chain uses TRBV28 and TRBJ2-1, with TRBD2 matching 7 bases. There are 16 residues in the CDR3. The germline CDR1 and CDR2 sequences are MDHEN and SYDVKM. CDR3 region: CASSAGAGVAYNEQFF. DNA for the CDR3: TGTGCCAGCAGTGCCGGGGCGGGGGTAGCTTACAATGAACAGTTCTTC.

This chain connects TRBV9 to TRBJ2-5, with 12 bases that match TRBD2. This CDR3 is built from 16 residues. The germline V gene encodes CDR1 SGDLS and CDR2 YYNGEE. V shed 2 bases, J shed 5 bases, and the junction held 7 bases outside the gene matches. The CDR3 DNA sequence: TGTGCCAGCAGCGTTTCTAGCGGGGGGGCCGGTGAGACCCAGTACTTC. This codes for CASSVSSGGAGETQYF.

This clone was seen a single time. The genes are TRBV5-6 and TRBJ2-5, with a possible D match to TRBD2 (6 bases). Deletions cut 4 bases from V and 5 bases from J, with 18 bases between. Germline V lookup: CDR1 SGHDT, CDR2 YYEEEE. There are 15 residues in the CDR3. CDR3 residues: CASSRELIPGETQYF. The CDR3 DNA reads as TGTGCCAGCAGCCGGGAGCTGATACCTGGGGAGACCCAGTACTTC.

V gene TRBV2 combines with J gene TRBJ2-7; 7 bases are shared with TRBD1. The CDR3 extends over 10 amino acids. The V segment lost 9 bases and the J segment 4 bases; nucleotides outside the gene matches: 0. Germline V gene data show CDR1 as SNHLY and CDR2 as FYNNEI. CDR3 in amino acids: CARQGYEQYF. CDR3 DNA sequence: TGTGCCAGACAGGGGTACGAGCAGTACTTC.

Note on this clone: One junction end does not reproduce the germline sequence, and a read error may be involved. This chain links TRBV7-9 with TRBJ2-3; 10 nucleotides agree with TRBD2. The germline CDR1 and CDR2 sequences are SEHNR and FQNEAQ (reference sequence). The CDR3 has 17 residues. For the CDR3, the DNA is TGTTCCAGCAGCTTTCTCCCGCCTAGCGGGAGAGGAGATACGCAGTATTTT. Translating gives CSSSFLPPSGRGDTQYF. Looking up the rest from reference TRBV7-9 and TRBJ2-3 gives the full variable domain: DTGVSQNPRHKITKRGQNVTFRCDPISEHNRLYWYRQTLGQGPEFLTYFQNEAQLEKSRLLSDRFSAERPKGSFSTLEIQRTEQGDSAMYLCSSSFLPPSGRGDTQYFGPGTRLTVL.

This clone was recorded a few times. This sequence joins TRBV25-1 and TRBJ1-1; maybe TRBD1 (6 bases). Trimming stripped 4 bases from V and 1 base from J, with 13 bases between. The CDR3 runs to 15 residues. Germline loops: CDR1 MGHDK, CDR2 SYGVNS. The CDR3: CASSAAGVGNTEAFF. In DNA, the CDR3 is TGTGCCAGCAGTGCGGCAGGGGTGGGGAACACTGAAGCTTTCTTT.

V usage is TRBV18 and J usage is TRBJ1-2; perhaps TRBD1 as D (6 bases). The CDR3 totals 14 residues. The germline gives CDR1 KGHSH, CDR2 LQKENI. V was pared by 3 bases and J by 5 bases, with 13 bases between. The CDR3: CASSPRDTGYGYTF. Written as DNA, the CDR3 is TGTGCCAGCTCACCTCGGGACACCGGATATGGCTACACCTTC.

Comment on this clone: The same CDR3 also results from other DNA sequences found in this sample. The V and J genes are TRBV7-2 and TRBJ2-5; 7 bases line up with TRBD2. Germline assignment: CDR1 SGHTA and CDR2 FQGNSA. The CDR3 extends over 14 amino acids. Losses at the gene ends were 0 bases for V and 3 bases for J; bases not matched to a gene: 1. The CDR3 DNA reads as TGTGCCAGCAGCTTAGCGGGAGGGGAAGAGACCCAGTACTTC. Protein: CASSLAGGEETQYF. Using reference TRBV7-2 and TRBJ2-5 for the parts outside the CDR3, the full variable domain is GAGVSQSPSNKVTEKGKDVELRCDPISGHTALYWYRQSLGQGLEFLIYFQGNSAPDKSGLPSDRFSAERTGGSVSTLTIQRTQQEDSAVYLCASSLAGGEETQYFGPGTRLLVL.

The rearrangement uses TRBV28 and TRBJ2-5; TRBD2 aligns across 13 bases. V shed 2 bases, J shed 5 bases, and the junction held 2 bases outside the gene matches. The germline V gene has CDR1 MDHEN and CDR2 SYDVKM. CDR3 length: 15 residues. The CDR3, as DNA: TGTGCCAGCAGTTTAGGACTAGCGGGAGTGGAGACCCAGTACTTC. Translated, it gives CASSLGLAGVETQYF.

This clone has only a few counts. This chain links TRBV2 with TRBJ2-1; no firm D call. The V and J ends lost 4 bases and 8 bases respectively, with 9 bases between them. Germline CDR1 is SNHLY and CDR2 is FYNNEI. The CDR3 length is 12 residues. CDR3 bases: TGTGCCAGCAGTGTAATAGTCCATGAGCAGTTCTTC. It yields the protein CASSVIVHEQFF.

This clone was seen a handful of times. The chain carries TRBV4-1 and TRBJ2-7; D uncertain. V lost 4 bases and J lost 7, with 17 bases in between. CDR3 length equals 14 residues. Germline lookup yields CDR1 MGHRA and CDR2 YSYEKL. CDR3 region: CASSPSSSKMEQYF. The CDR3 DNA sequence: TGCGCCAGCAGCCCCTCTAGTTCTAAGATGGAGCAGTACTTC.

This clone was seen once. The gene calls are TRBV27 and TRBJ1-5; tentative D call: TRBD1 (5 bases). Per germline, CDR1 MNHEY and CDR2 SMNVEV (reference sequence). The V and J ends lost 5 bases and 14 bases respectively, with 19 bases between them. This CDR3 has 13 amino acids. CDR3 protein: CASSLLAGGGEHF. The CDR3 DNA is TGTGCCAGCAGTCTGCTTGCGGGGGGGGGTGAGCATTTT.

The gene calls are TRBV28 and TRBJ1-3; D perhaps matches TRBD1 (5 bases). CDR3 size: 17 residues. Trimming left V 6 bases short and J 3 bases short, with 21 bases between. The V gene's germline CDR1 is MDHEN and CDR2 SYDVKM. The CDR3 region is CASRGGTGRASGNTIYF. The CDR3 nucleotides are TGTGCCAGCAGAGGAGGGACGGGCAGGGCGAGTGGAAACACCATATATTTT.

The chain combines TRBV29-1 with TRBJ2-7, with D possibly TRBD1 on 6 matching bases. The CDR3 is 13 amino acids. V lost 6 bases to trimming and J lost 2 bases, with 14 bases between them. The germline V gene encodes CDR1 SQVTM and CDR2 ANQGSEA. The CDR3 loop is CSVSLTGAYEQYF. The DNA for the CDR3 is TGCAGCGTCTCCTTGACAGGCGCCTACGAGCAGTACTTC.

On this clone: Other DNA sequences of this sample code for an identical CDR3. The chain employs TRBV30 and TRBJ1-4; TRBD1 agrees at 9 bases. The length of the CDR3 is 20 residues. The J segment lost 0 bases and the V segment lost 2 bases, leaving 16 bases of the junction unmatched. Germline CDR1 GTSNPN, CDR2 SVGIG (reference sequence). The CDR3 protein is CAWSLPPGQGIGATNEKLFF. CDR3 bases: TGTGCCTGGAGTCTACCTCCGGGACAGGGAATAGGAGCAACTAATGAAAAACTGTTTTTT. Supplemented by reference TRBV30 and TRBJ1-4, the full variable domain reads SQTIHQWPATLVQPVGSPLSLECTVEGTSNPNLYWYRQAAGRGLQLLFYSVGIGQISSEVPQNLSASRPQDRQFILSSKKLLLSDSGFYLCAWSLPPGQGIGATNEKLFFGSGTQLSVL.